Listed below are T cell receptor beta chains from one sample, sequenced in a study of shared clonotypes between healthy human individuals. Profiled with immunoSEQ multiplex PCR; TCRdb holds only in-frame clones, not every one. The table shows around 1.6 million clones, with approximately 98% occurring only once. The material sequenced was naive CD4+ T cells sorted from blood. All receptors come from a man younger than 45 in good health. The CDR3 runs from the conserved cysteine through the conserved F or W. The D gene is left open where the match is weak.

J | D | V | DNA | CDR3
TRBJ1-1 | TRBD1 | TRBV20-1 | TGCAGTGCTTCACGAGGGGGCGAAGCTTTCTTT | CSASRGGEAFF
TRBJ2-5 | NA | TRBV28 | TGTGCCAGCAGTTTGCAGGGGCCCATGCATCAAGAGACCCAGTACTTC | CASSLQGPMHQETQYF
TRBJ2-7 | NA | TRBV5-4 | TGTGCCAGCAGCAAGGAGGCAGCCTACGAGCAGTACTTC | CASSKEAAYEQYF
TRBJ2-3 | TRBD2 | TRBV5-1 | TGCGCCAGCAGCTCAGGGACTAGCGGGACTAACACAGATACGCAGTATTTT | CASSSGTSGTNTDTQYF
TRBJ2-4 | TRBD1 | TRBV5-4 | TGTGCCAGCAGAACGACAGGGGGAAACAAAAACATTCAGTACTTC | CASRTTGGNKNIQYF
TRBJ1-2 | NA | TRBV5-5 | TGTGCCAGCAGCTTGATAACTAACTATGGCTACACCTTC | CASSLITNYGYTF
TRBJ2-7 | NA | TRBV6-1 | TGTGCCCATGGGGGTAGGGGTGCCTACGAGCAGTACTTC | CAHGGRGAYEQYF
TRBJ2-4 | TRBD2 | TRBV4-1 | TGCGCCAGCAGCGCAGGCGCGGGACTAGACGAAAACATTCAGTACTTC | CASSAGAGLDENIQYF
TRBJ1-2 | NA | TRBV30 | TGTGCCTGGAGTGCAACCGAGGGCTACACCTTC | CAWSATEGYTF
TRBJ2-5 | NA | TRBV5-1 | TGCGCCAGCAGGGAGACTATATACCAAGAGACCCAGTACTTC | CASRETIYQETQYF
TRBJ2-7 | TRBD2 | TRBV7-9 | TGTGCCAGCAGCTTTGCGAGCGGGAGATTGGGCGAGCAGTACTTC | CASSFASGRLGEQYF